This T cell receptor beta chain is drawn from a study of blood T cell repertoires in COVID-19 (TCRdb year 2020). As for the study more broadly: Samples from collaborators originated in the United States, Italy and Spain and spanned both the acute and convalescent phases of COVID-19. The material from the prospective study consisted of cDNA or gDNA derived from T cells, B-cell-depleted T cells, or PBMCs. Subjects who had been exposed to COVID-19, were actively infected with it, or had recovered from it provided the deeply sampled blood TCRbeta repertoires that made up the dataset. The repertoires were made available in a free public database intended to serve as a resource for research on the immune response to SARS-CoV-2. Samples came from the ongoing ImmuneRACE study (first 160 participants) plus 1,254 subjects from 6 global collaborators. A de-identified subject ID, COVID-19 status, age in years and sex were almost always included in the sample metadata. Where HLA class I and class II types were available, the types were taken from metadata supplied by the sample provider, not from assay-based typing.

The immunoSEQ Assay, a bias-controlled multiplex PCR, was used to amplify TCRbeta CDR3 regions from genomic DNA. The published analysis was carried out like this. Nucleated cell counts per sample were estimated from amplification of reference gene primers within the assay. Sequence reads were collapsed and filtered to measure the absolute abundance of every unique TCRbeta CDR3 rearrangement. For each sample, productive Simpson clonality was calculated by taking the square root of Simpson's diversity index across productive rearrangements. The table comes from immuneACCESS by way of TCRdb, which keeps in-frame sequences with V and J called. Part of the clones is missing from these tables; in studies checked, under half for an unresolved V gene and the rest for unknown reasons. V and J calls and clone size come straight from that table; D and trimming were deduced from the DNA. Here the sample has approximately 200,000 clones; roughly 85% occur a single time. Roughly a sixth of the sample belongs to the ten largest clones.

What the work shows at the level of the full study, not this receptor alone: Clinical and demographic metadata were provided uncurated, with the amount varying by source and participant.

In the prospective study, participants were about 18 to 95 years old, resided in around 25 geographic areas of the United States, and were enrolled through a virtual design. In the prospective study, participants were assigned to cohorts based on the clinical history participants reported in a screening survey and a study questionnaire. ImmuneRACE Cohort 3 recovered participants were defined by two consecutive negative NP/OP PCR tests, healthcare professional clearance, or symptom resolution. Mobile phlebotomists in the prospective study collected whole blood, serum and a nasopharyngeal or oropharyngeal swab from every participant. Prospective study participants could optionally give additional blood draws and questionnaires over an approximately 2-month period. Prospective study blood samples were shipped either frozen or at room temperature before DNA extraction. Concerning this clone itself: Its antigen is unknown. No much larger clonotype is one base removed from it; base qualities were not supplied.

Measured from the cysteine to the phenylalanine, the CDR3 is 15 residues long. Kept here is only the CDR3 DNA, which spans 45 bases and is read in frame from base 1. CDR1 is given as SGHVS and CDR2 as FQNEAQ, both from the germline V gene. The V and J ends are trimmed by 4 bases and 8 bases, leaving 20 bases between them. The sequencing sample was made of PBMCs or T cells enriched from blood (not recorded which). The rearrangement joined TRBV7-8 to TRBJ1-2; a tentative D match to TRBD1 spans 5 bases. The source is a man aged 40-49 years who had recovered from COVID-19. The DNA is TGTGCCAGCAGCTGGACCCGAGGGACGGCGGGGGGCTACACCTTC. This gives the protein CASSWTRGTAGGYTF.